This T cell receptor beta chain was documented in a study of response to subunit inactivated influenza vaccine (dated by TCRdb to 2016 to 2019). About the study as a whole: Deep quantitative T cell receptor repertoire profiling was used in the study to track responses to a trivalent subunit inactivated influenza vaccine.

The library was made by RT-PCR. The listed sequencing device is Illumina HiSeq 2500. TCRdb's own reprocessing of the public reads used fastp at Q25 and MiXCR and kept productive beta chains. Rows merge per CDR3 protein into single entries with the most common DNA and genes. For this sample the table gives approximately 170,000 distinct CDR3 sequences, of which about 12% were detected only once. Around 32% of the sample is held by the ten biggest clonotypes. The study at large found these results: According to the authors, only a limited number of new T cells may be recruited by each seasonal influenza vaccination.

From the cysteine up to the phenylalanine, the CDR3 has a length of 15 residues. The kept DNA is CDR3 alone, 45 bases in frame from the first base. Sequences SGHVS (CDR1) and FNYEAQ (CDR2) are obtained from the germline V gene. V was cut back by 1 base and J by 1 base, leaving a gap of 10 bases between them. Concerning this clonotype: Its antigen is not yet known. No quality values exist for individual bases; no much larger clone is one base distant.

These data are also associated with another study on T cells expressing NK-cell markers. In that second paper, the authors write: 5'RACE template switching, by which a universal primer site and unique molecular identifiers were added, was used to make TCR beta cDNA libraries. Three sorted T-cell subsets (CD3+CD56+NKG2C+, CD3+CD56+NKG2C- and CD3+CD56-NKG2C+) from roughly eight donors had their TCR beta-chain repertoires profiled. Of the eight sequenced donors, seven were found to be HCMV-seropositive and one was found to be HCMV-seronegative. In several experiments an anti-gammadeltaTCR antibody was added to restrict sorting to alphabetaTCR-expressing T cells. In over 5 donors, the dominant CD3+CD56+NKG2C+ clonotypes were among the top 10 CD8+ clonotypes and accounted for about 1.0-7.5% of CD8+ T cells. Those dominant clonotypes were again the most abundant among CD3+CD56-NKG2C+ cells in a handful of donors, at roughly 28.3-60.1%. Whether the expanded NKG2C-expressing T cell clones were specific for HCMV antigens remained unclear. All eight donors whose samples were sequenced were randomly selected healthy volunteers, three of them men and five women. HCMV serostatus was determined by detecting HCMV-specific IgG in serum with a commercial ELISA kit. Peripheral blood mononuclear cells were isolated from blood by Ficoll density gradient centrifugation. Magnetic immunoseparation with Miltenyi isolation kits was used to isolate CD4+ and CD8+ T cells from PBMC. cDNA synthesis was primed from the TCR beta constant segment and was followed by two successive PCR amplification steps. Sequencing of the libraries produced 2 x 150 bp reads on Illumina HiSeq 2000/2500, MiSeq or NextSeq. MIGEC was used to demultiplex reads and group reads by UMI, and MiTCR was used to assemble and quantify clonotypes. To remove erroneous sequences, TCR cDNA sequences were retained only when supported by two or more reads. The tcR package was used for downstream repertoire analysis, with clonotypes matched between fractions based on CDR3 nucleotide sequence plus V segment. VDJmatch was used to annotate antigen specificity against VDJdb, with one amino acid substitution in CDR3 permitted.

Sequencing was performed on CD8+ T cells sorted from PBMCs, taken 12 days after vaccination. This TCR was sampled from a man aged 45-65 years who received an inactivated influenza vaccine. Donor details come from another sample of the same person, matched by shared clones. The V and J genes are TRBV7-6 and TRBJ1-1; there is no confident call for the D gene. The CDR3 region reads CASSLGVGTNTEAFF. The DNA sequence reads TGTGCCAGCAGCTTAGGTGTAGGAACGAACACTGAAGCTTTCTTT.